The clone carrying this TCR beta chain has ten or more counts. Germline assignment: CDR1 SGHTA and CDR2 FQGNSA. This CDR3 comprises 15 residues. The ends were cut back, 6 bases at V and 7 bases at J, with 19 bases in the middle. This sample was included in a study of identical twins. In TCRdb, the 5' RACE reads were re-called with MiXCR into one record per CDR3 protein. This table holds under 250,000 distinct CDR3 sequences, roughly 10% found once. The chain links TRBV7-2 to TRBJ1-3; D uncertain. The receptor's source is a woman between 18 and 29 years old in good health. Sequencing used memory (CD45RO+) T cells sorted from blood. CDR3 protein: CASSSTAGPGNTIYF. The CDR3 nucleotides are TGTGCCAGCAGTTCGACGGCCGGCCCGGGGAACACCATATATTTT.